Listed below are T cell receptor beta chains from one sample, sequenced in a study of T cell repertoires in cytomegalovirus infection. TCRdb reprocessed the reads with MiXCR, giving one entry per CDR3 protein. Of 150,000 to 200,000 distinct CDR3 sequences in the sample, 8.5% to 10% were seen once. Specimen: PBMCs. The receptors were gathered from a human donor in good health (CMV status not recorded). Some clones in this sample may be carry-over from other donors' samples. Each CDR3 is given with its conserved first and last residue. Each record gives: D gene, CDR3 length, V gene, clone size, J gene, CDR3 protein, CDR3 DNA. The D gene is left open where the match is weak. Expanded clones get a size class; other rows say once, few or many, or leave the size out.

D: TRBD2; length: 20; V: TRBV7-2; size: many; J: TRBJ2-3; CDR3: CASSLQGPGLAADSTDTQYF; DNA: TGTGCCAGCAGCCTCCAAGGACCGGGACTAGCGGCCGATAGCACAGATACGCAGTATTTT
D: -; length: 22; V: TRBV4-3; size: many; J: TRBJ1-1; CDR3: CASSQDTKRGKGVWEINTEAFF; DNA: TGCGCCAGCAGCCAAGACACCAAAAGGGGAAAAGGGGTTTGGGAAATAAACACTGAAGCTTTCTTT
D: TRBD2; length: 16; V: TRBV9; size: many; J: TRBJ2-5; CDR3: CASHGAASGQQETQYF; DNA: TGTGCCAGCCACGGAGCGGCTAGCGGGCAACAAGAGACCCAGTACTTC
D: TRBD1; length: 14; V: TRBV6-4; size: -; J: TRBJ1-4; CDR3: CASSSGTGDEKLFF; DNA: TGTGCCAGCAGTTCGGGGACAGGGGACGAAAAACTGTTTTTT
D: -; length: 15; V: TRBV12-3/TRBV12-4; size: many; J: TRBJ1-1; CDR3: CASSWEGTLNTEAFF; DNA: TGTGCCAGCAGTTGGGAGGGGACCTTGAACACTGAAGCTTTCTTT
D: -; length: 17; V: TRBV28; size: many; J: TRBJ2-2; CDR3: CASSPRWGSENTGELFF; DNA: TGTGCCAGCAGTCCTCGCTGGGGTAGCGAAAACACCGGGGAGCTGTTTTTT
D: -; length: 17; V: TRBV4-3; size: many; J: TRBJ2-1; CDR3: CASSQGRRDYRPLEQFF; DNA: TGCGCCAGCAGCCAAGGGAGAAGGGATTATCGCCCCCTGGAGCAGTTCTTC
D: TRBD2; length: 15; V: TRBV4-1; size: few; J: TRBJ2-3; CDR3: CASSRISGSADTQYF; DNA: TGCGCCAGCAGCAGAATTAGCGGGAGCGCAGATACGCAGTATTTT
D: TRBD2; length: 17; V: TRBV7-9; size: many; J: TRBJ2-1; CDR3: CASSPFTAGAPYNEQFF; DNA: TGTGCCAGCAGCCCCTTCACCGCGGGAGCCCCCTACAATGAGCAGTTCTTC
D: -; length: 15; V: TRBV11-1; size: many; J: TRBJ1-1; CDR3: CASSTRDGTYTEAFF; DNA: TGTGCCAGCAGCACCCGGGACGGCACTTACACTGAAGCTTTCTTT
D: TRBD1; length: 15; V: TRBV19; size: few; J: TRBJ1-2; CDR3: CASQTPGQGYYGYTF; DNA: TGTGCCAGTCAAACTCCGGGACAGGGCTACTATGGCTACACCTTC
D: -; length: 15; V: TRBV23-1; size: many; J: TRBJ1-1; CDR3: CASSHEWSMNTEAFF; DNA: TGCGCCAGCAGTCATGAGTGGAGTATGAACACTGAAGCTTTCTTT
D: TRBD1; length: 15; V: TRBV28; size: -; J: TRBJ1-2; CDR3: CASSPPGQGIYGYTF; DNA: TGTGCCAGCAGTCCTCCGGGACAGGGGATCTATGGCTACACCTTC
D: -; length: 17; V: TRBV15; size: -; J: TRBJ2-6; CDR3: CATSRGRGLGGANVLTF; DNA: TGTGCCACCAGCAGAGGCAGGGGCCTAGGTGGGGCCAACGTCCTGACTTTC
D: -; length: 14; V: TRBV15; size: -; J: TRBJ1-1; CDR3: CATSRPGGNTEAFF; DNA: TGTGCCACCAGCAGACCTGGGGGGAACACTGAAGCTTTCTTT
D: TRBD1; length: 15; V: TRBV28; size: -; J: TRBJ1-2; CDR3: CASSSPRTGSHGYTF; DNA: TGTGCCAGCAGTTCGCCGCGGACAGGGAGCCATGGCTACACCTTC
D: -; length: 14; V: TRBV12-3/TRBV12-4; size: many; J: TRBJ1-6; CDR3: CASRRSSYNSPLHF; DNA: TGTGCCAGCAGGCGGAGCTCCTATAATTCACCCCTCCACTTT
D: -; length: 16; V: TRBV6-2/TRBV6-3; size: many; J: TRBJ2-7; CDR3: CASRVTGQGDSYEQYF; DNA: TGTGCCAGCAGAGTTACAGGCCAGGGCGACTCCTACGAGCAGTACTTC
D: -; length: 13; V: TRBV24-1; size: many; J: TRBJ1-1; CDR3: CATRDGERTEAFF; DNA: TGTGCCACCAGGGACGGGGAACGGACTGAAGCTTTCTTT
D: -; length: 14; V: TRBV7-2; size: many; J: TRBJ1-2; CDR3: CASSPTGRPYGYTF; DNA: TGTGCCAGCAGCCCCACGGGACGGCCTTACGGCTACACCTTC
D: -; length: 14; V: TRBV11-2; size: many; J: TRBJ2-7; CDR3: CASSLDIGGYEQYF; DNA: TGTGCCAGCAGCTTGGATATCGGAGGCTACGAGCAGTACTTC
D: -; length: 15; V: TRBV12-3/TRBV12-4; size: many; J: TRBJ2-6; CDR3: CASRVGGSGANVLTF; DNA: TGTGCCAGCAGGGTGGGGGGCTCTGGGGCCAACGTCCTGACTTTC
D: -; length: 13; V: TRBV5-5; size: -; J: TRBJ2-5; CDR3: CASSLEGGETQYF; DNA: TGTGCCAGCAGCTTGGAGGGAGGAGAGACCCAGTACTTC
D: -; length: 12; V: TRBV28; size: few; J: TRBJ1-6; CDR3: CASRLNNSPLHF; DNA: TGTGCCAGCAGGTTAAATAATTCACCCCTCCACTTT
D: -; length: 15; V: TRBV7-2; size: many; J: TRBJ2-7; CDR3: CASIKTSPGNYEQYF; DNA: TGTGCCAGCATTAAGACTAGTCCCGGGAACTACGAGCAGTACTTC
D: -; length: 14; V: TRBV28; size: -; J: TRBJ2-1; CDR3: CASTLRGYQGEQFF; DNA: TGTGCCAGCACTCTTAGAGGGTACCAGGGTGAGCAGTTCTTC
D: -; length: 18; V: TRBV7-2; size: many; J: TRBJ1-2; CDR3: CASSLAPVRTAANYGYTF; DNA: TGTGCCAGCAGCTTAGCACCAGTTCGGACCGCTGCTAACTATGGCTACACCTTC
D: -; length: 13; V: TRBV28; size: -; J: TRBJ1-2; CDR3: CASAGWDVYGYTF; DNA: TGTGCCAGCGCTGGCTGGGACGTTTATGGCTACACCTTC
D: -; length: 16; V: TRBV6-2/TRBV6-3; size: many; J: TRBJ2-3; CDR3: CASSYLDTSSTDTQYF; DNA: TGTGCCAGCAGTTACCTTGACACATCTAGCACAGATACGCAGTATTTT
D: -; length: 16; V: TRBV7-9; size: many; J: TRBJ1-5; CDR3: CASSLAGSGSHQPQHF; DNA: TGTGCCAGCAGCTTAGCGGGCTCAGGGAGCCATCAGCCCCAGCATTTT
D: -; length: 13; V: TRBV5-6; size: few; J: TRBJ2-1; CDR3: CASSLGQYNEQFF; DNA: TGTGCCAGCAGCTTAGGGCAATACAATGAGCAGTTCTTC
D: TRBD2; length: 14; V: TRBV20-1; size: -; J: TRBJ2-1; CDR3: CSAGLAGGSNEQFF; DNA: TGCAGTGCTGGACTAGCGGGAGGAAGCAATGAGCAGTTCTTC
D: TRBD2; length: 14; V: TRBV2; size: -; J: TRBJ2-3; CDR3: CASKENGGADTQYF; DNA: TGTGCCAGCAAGGAAAACGGGGGGGCAGATACGCAGTATTTT
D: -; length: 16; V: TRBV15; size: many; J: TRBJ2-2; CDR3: CATSSQRLGNTGELFF; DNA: TGTGCCACCAGCAGCCAGAGGTTAGGGAACACCGGGGAGCTGTTTTTT
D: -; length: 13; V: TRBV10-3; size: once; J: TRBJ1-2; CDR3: CATSVGADYGYTF; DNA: TGTGCCACCAGTGTAGGGGCAGACTATGGCTACACCTTC
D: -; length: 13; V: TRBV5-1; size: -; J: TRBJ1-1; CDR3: CASNDQLNTEAFF; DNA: TGCGCCAGCAATGATCAGTTGAACACTGAAGCTTTCTTT
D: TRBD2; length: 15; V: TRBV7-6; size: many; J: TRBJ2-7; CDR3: CASSLASSGTYEQYF; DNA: TGTGCCAGCAGCTTAGCATCTAGCGGAACCTACGAGCAGTACTTC
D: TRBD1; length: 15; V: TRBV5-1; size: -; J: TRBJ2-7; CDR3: CASRMSWGQGYEQYF; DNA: TGCGCCAGCAGGATGTCTTGGGGACAGGGCTACGAGCAGTACTTC
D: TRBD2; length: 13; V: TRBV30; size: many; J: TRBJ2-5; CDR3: CAQTAGGRETQYF; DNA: TGTGCCCAGACAGCGGGGGGGCGAGAGACCCAGTACTTC
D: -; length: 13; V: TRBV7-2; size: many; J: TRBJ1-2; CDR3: CASSSNPGWGYTF; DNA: TGTGCCAGCAGCTCAAACCCAGGGTGGGGCTACACCTTC
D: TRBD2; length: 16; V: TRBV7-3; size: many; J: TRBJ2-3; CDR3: CASSFTSGASTDTQYF; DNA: TGTGCCAGCAGCTTTACTAGCGGTGCTAGCACAGATACGCAGTATTTT
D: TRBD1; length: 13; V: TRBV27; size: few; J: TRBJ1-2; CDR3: CASSFNRGLGYTF; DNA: TGTGCCAGCAGTTTTAACAGGGGGCTAGGCTACACCTTC
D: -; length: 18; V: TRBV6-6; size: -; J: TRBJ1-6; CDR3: CASSYSEQGVSYNSPLHF; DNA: TGTGCCAGCAGTTACTCCGAGCAGGGAGTGTCCTATAATTCACCCCTCCACTTT
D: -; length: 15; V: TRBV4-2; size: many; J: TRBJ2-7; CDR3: CASSQAPGYSYEQYF; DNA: TGTGCCAGCAGCCAAGCCCCGGGATACTCCTACGAGCAGTACTTC
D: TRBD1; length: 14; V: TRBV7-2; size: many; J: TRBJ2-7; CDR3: CASSSGTGYYEQYF; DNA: TGTGCCAGCAGCTCCGGGACAGGGTACTACGAGCAGTACTTC
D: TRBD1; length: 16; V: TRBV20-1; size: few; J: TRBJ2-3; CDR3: CSARVPTGGRADTQYF; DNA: TGCAGTGCTAGAGTTCCTACAGGGGGCAGGGCAGATACGCAGTATTTT
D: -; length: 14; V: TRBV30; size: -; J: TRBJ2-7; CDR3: CAWARQDAPYEQYF; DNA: TGTGCCTGGGCTAGACAGGACGCACCCTACGAGCAGTACTTC
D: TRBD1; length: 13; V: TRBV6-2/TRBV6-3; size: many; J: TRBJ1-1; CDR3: CASIRDSNTEAFF; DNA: TGTGCCAGCATCCGGGACAGCAACACTGAAGCTTTCTTT